The rows below give T cell receptor beta chains drawn from one sample of a study of metastatic and nonmetastatic thyroid tumors. TCRdb re-called clones from the PCR reads using MiXCR. The table includes roughly 13,000 clones, around a quarter detected once. Source material: tumor tissue. The source of these receptors is a female donor with papillary thyroid cancer or a benign thyroid nodule (not recorded which). Some clones in this sample may be carry-over from other donors' samples. Both conserved end residues are part of each CDR3. Fields, in order: V gene, clone size, J gene, D gene, CDR3 protein, CDR3 DNA. D genes are given only for firm matches. Expanded clones get a size class; other rows say once, few or many, or leave the size out.

v_call: TRBV7-9; clone_size: many; j_call: TRBJ2-7; d_call: NA; cdr3_aa: CASSLAGNYEQYF; cdr3_nt: TGTGCCAGCAGCTTAGCTGGGAACTACGAGCAGTACTTC
v_call: TRBV27; clone_size: medium-sized; j_call: TRBJ1-5; d_call: TRBD1; cdr3_aa: CASSFQGALGNQPQHF; cdr3_nt: TGTGCCAGCAGTTTTCAGGGGGCGTTGGGCAATCAGCCCCAGCATTTT
v_call: TRBV6-1; clone_size: many; j_call: TRBJ2-1; d_call: TRBD2; cdr3_aa: CASSSYGLADDNEQFF; cdr3_nt: TGTGCCAGCAGCTCCTATGGACTAGCGGATGACAATGAGCAGTTCTTC
v_call: TRBV5-1; clone_size: many; j_call: TRBJ2-5; d_call: NA; cdr3_aa: CASTRRGGQETQYF; cdr3_nt: TGCGCCAGCACCCGAAGGGGCGGCCAAGAGACCCAGTACTTC
v_call: TRBV6-1; clone_size: NA; j_call: TRBJ2-1; d_call: NA; cdr3_aa: CASMPITGSYNEQFF; cdr3_nt: TGTGCCAGCATGCCAATAACTGGCTCCTACAATGAGCAGTTCTTC
v_call: TRBV18; clone_size: many; j_call: TRBJ1-1; d_call: NA; cdr3_aa: CASSPLGTVNTEAFF; cdr3_nt: TGTGCCAGCTCACCATTGGGGACGGTGAACACTGAAGCTTTCTTT
v_call: TRBV18; clone_size: NA; j_call: TRBJ2-7; d_call: TRBD2; cdr3_aa: CASSPGTSGYEQYF; cdr3_nt: TGTGCCAGCTCACCGGGGACTAGCGGATACGAGCAGTACTTC
v_call: TRBV19; clone_size: medium-sized; j_call: TRBJ2-6; d_call: NA; cdr3_aa: CASSTQGSGANVLTF; cdr3_nt: TGTGCCAGTAGTACCCAAGGGTCTGGGGCCAACGTCCTGACTTTC
v_call: TRBV28; clone_size: NA; j_call: TRBJ2-7; d_call: TRBD2; cdr3_aa: CASSLGASGTVEQYF; cdr3_nt: TGTGCCAGCAGCTTAGGGGCTAGCGGGACGGTCGAGCAGTACTTC
v_call: TRBV5-1; clone_size: many; j_call: TRBJ1-1; d_call: NA; cdr3_aa: CASSLVAGGTEAFF; cdr3_nt: TGCGCCAGCAGCTTGGTCGCAGGAGGCACTGAAGCTTTCTTT
v_call: TRBV4-1; clone_size: few; j_call: TRBJ2-7; d_call: NA; cdr3_aa: CASSQDILRSYEQYF; cdr3_nt: TGCGCCAGCAGCCAAGATATATTGCGCTCCTACGAGCAGTACTTC
v_call: TRBV3-1; clone_size: medium-sized; j_call: TRBJ1-6; d_call: NA; cdr3_aa: CASSPGESYNSPLHF; cdr3_nt: TGTGCCAGCAGCCCAGGCGAGTCCTATAATTCACCCCTCCACTTT
v_call: TRBV3-1; clone_size: many; j_call: TRBJ1-4; d_call: NA; cdr3_aa: CASSTTDNEKLFF; cdr3_nt: TGTGCCAGCAGTACCACAGATAATGAAAAACTGTTTTTT
v_call: TRBV4-2; clone_size: NA; j_call: TRBJ2-3; d_call: NA; cdr3_aa: CASSQGQRTDTQYF; cdr3_nt: TGTGCCAGCAGCCAAGGTCAGCGGACAGATACGCAGTATTTT
v_call: TRBV6-5; clone_size: few; j_call: TRBJ2-7; d_call: TRBD2; cdr3_aa: CASSYRGGPYEQYF; cdr3_nt: TGTGCCAGCAGTTACCGGGGGGGCCCCTACGAGCAGTACTTC
v_call: TRBV12-3/TRBV12-4; clone_size: many; j_call: TRBJ1-1; d_call: NA; cdr3_aa: CASSLEGASWDPEAFF; cdr3_nt: TGTGCCAGCAGTTTAGAGGGCGCAAGCTGGGATCCTGAAGCTTTCTTT
v_call: TRBV6-5; clone_size: medium-sized; j_call: TRBJ2-1; d_call: TRBD1; cdr3_aa: CASSYWGTGGGNEQFF; cdr3_nt: TGTGCCAGCAGTTACTGGGGAACAGGGGGCGGGAATGAGCAGTTCTTC
v_call: TRBV12-3/TRBV12-4; clone_size: few; j_call: TRBJ2-3; d_call: TRBD1; cdr3_aa: CASSLAEIHRGDTQYF; cdr3_nt: TGTGCCAGCAGTTTAGCGGAGATCCACAGGGGAGATACGCAGTATTTT
v_call: TRBV30; clone_size: NA; j_call: TRBJ1-2; d_call: NA; cdr3_aa: CAWSVRDGNYGYTF; cdr3_nt: TGTGCCTGGAGTGTACGGGACGGTAACTATGGCTACACCTTC
v_call: TRBV6-2/TRBV6-3; clone_size: NA; j_call: TRBJ2-6; d_call: NA; cdr3_aa: CASSLTVEGSGANVLTF; cdr3_nt: TGTGCCAGCAGCCTGACAGTGGAGGGCTCTGGTGCCAACGTCCTGACTTTC
v_call: TRBV5-4; clone_size: many; j_call: TRBJ2-6; d_call: TRBD1; cdr3_aa: CASRRGQGPSGANVLTF; cdr3_nt: TGTGCCAGCAGAAGGGGACAGGGGCCTTCTGGGGCCAACGTCCTGACTTTC
v_call: TRBV20-1; clone_size: NA; j_call: TRBJ2-5; d_call: TRBD2; cdr3_aa: CSATPMEVSGTNQETQYF; cdr3_nt: TGCAGTGCAACTCCCATGGAAGTTAGCGGGACTAACCAAGAGACCCAGTACTTC
v_call: TRBV6-1; clone_size: medium-sized; j_call: TRBJ2-3; d_call: NA; cdr3_aa: CASSEGGDTDTQYF; cdr3_nt: TGTGCCAGCAGTGAAGGCGGGGACACAGATACGCAGTATTTT
v_call: TRBV7-9; clone_size: NA; j_call: TRBJ2-2; d_call: NA; cdr3_aa: CASSLASTGELFF; cdr3_nt: TGTGCCAGCAGCTTAGCCTCAACCGGGGAGCTGTTTTTT
v_call: TRBV3-1; clone_size: NA; j_call: TRBJ2-7; d_call: NA; cdr3_aa: CASSPGREQYF; cdr3_nt: TGTGCCAGCAGCCCGGGTCGTGAGCAGTACTTC
v_call: TRBV30; clone_size: many; j_call: TRBJ2-5; d_call: TRBD2; cdr3_aa: CAWSVGLAGLETQYF; cdr3_nt: TGTGCCTGGAGTGTGGGACTAGCGGGGCTTGAGACCCAGTACTTC
v_call: TRBV7-2; clone_size: few; j_call: TRBJ2-1; d_call: NA; cdr3_aa: CVSSLVASYDEQFF; cdr3_nt: TGTGTCAGCAGCTTAGTTGCGTCCTACGATGAGCAGTTCTTC
v_call: TRBV6-2/TRBV6-3; clone_size: few; j_call: TRBJ1-1; d_call: TRBD1; cdr3_aa: CASSPGQLNTEAFF; cdr3_nt: TGTGCCAGCAGTCCGGGACAGCTGAACACTGAAGCTTTCTTT
v_call: TRBV20-1; clone_size: NA; j_call: TRBJ1-5; d_call: NA; cdr3_aa: CSDHPDSGNQHQHF; cdr3_nt: TGCAGTGACCATCCGGACAGCGGCAATCAGCACCAGCATTTT
v_call: TRBV7-2; clone_size: many; j_call: TRBJ1-1; d_call: TRBD1; cdr3_aa: CASSLTGDLTEAFF; cdr3_nt: TGTGCCAGCAGCTTGACAGGGGATTTGACTGAAGCTTTCTTT
v_call: TRBV19; clone_size: NA; j_call: TRBJ2-3; d_call: TRBD2; cdr3_aa: CASWGRGDTDTQYF; cdr3_nt: TGTGCCAGCTGGGGTCGGGGGGACACAGATACGCAGTATTTT
v_call: TRBV6-1; clone_size: few; j_call: TRBJ2-6; d_call: NA; cdr3_aa: CASRLIGGAGANVLTF; cdr3_nt: TGTGCCAGCAGACTGATCGGAGGCGCTGGGGCCAACGTCCTTACTTTC
v_call: TRBV6-6; clone_size: many; j_call: TRBJ2-2; d_call: TRBD2; cdr3_aa: CASSYSPGGRPSNTGELFF; cdr3_nt: TGTGCCAGCAGTTACTCTCCAGGCGGGAGGCCTTCGAACACCGGGGAGCTGTTTTTT
v_call: TRBV7-9; clone_size: many; j_call: TRBJ1-4; d_call: NA; cdr3_aa: CASSYREATNEKLFF; cdr3_nt: TGTGCCAGCAGCTACAGGGAAGCAACTAATGAAAAACTGTTTTTT
v_call: TRBV5-1; clone_size: NA; j_call: TRBJ1-1; d_call: TRBD1; cdr3_aa: CASSLGTANTEALF; cdr3_nt: TGCGCCAGCAGCCTAGGGACAGCGAACACTGAAGCTTTATTT
v_call: TRBV7-8; clone_size: NA; j_call: TRBJ1-6; d_call: TRBD1; cdr3_aa: CDRRFHKDRGRRSPLHF; cdr3_nt: TGTGACAGAAGATTCCATAAGGACAGGGGGCGACGATCACCCCTCCACTTT
v_call: TRBV29-1; clone_size: medium-sized; j_call: TRBJ2-1; d_call: NA; cdr3_aa: CSVGGSSGEQFF; cdr3_nt: TGCAGCGTTGGGGGCTCATCGGGGGAGCAGTTCTTC
v_call: TRBV5-1; clone_size: medium-sized; j_call: TRBJ1-2; d_call: TRBD1; cdr3_aa: CASSSTTGDGYTF; cdr3_nt: TGCGCCAGCAGCAGTACAACAGGGGATGGCTACACCTTC
v_call: TRBV13; clone_size: many; j_call: TRBJ2-1; d_call: TRBD2; cdr3_aa: CASSFGSAGAENEQFF; cdr3_nt: TGTGCCAGCAGCTTCGGTTCGGCGGGAGCAGAAAATGAGCAGTTCTTC
v_call: TRBV3-1; clone_size: medium-sized; j_call: TRBJ1-1; d_call: NA; cdr3_aa: CASSHGLNTEAFF; cdr3_nt: TGTGCCAGCAGCCACGGGTTGAACACTGAAGCTTTCTTT
v_call: TRBV5-8; clone_size: NA; j_call: TRBJ1-3; d_call: NA; cdr3_aa: CASVPVAISGNTIYF; cdr3_nt: TGTGCCAGCGTCCCGGTCGCAATCTCTGGAAACACCATATATTTT
v_call: TRBV3-1; clone_size: many; j_call: TRBJ2-3; d_call: NA; cdr3_aa: CASSQLSTDTQYF; cdr3_nt: TGTGCCAGCAGCCAGCTTAGCACAGATACGCAGTATTTT
v_call: TRBV28; clone_size: medium-sized; j_call: TRBJ1-2; d_call: TRBD1; cdr3_aa: CASSTTGPHGYTF; cdr3_nt: TGTGCCAGCAGTACGACAGGGCCCCATGGCTACACCTTC
v_call: TRBV5-1; clone_size: NA; j_call: TRBJ1-1; d_call: NA; cdr3_aa: CASSGIMGGNTEAFF; cdr3_nt: TGCGCCAGCAGCGGCATTATGGGGGGGAACACTGAAGCTTTCTTT
v_call: TRBV30; clone_size: NA; j_call: TRBJ2-5; d_call: TRBD2; cdr3_aa: CAWSVLAGHASHF; cdr3_nt: TGTGCCTGGAGTGTCTTAGCGGGACACGCGTCCCACTTC
v_call: TRBV28; clone_size: medium-sized; j_call: TRBJ2-7; d_call: NA; cdr3_aa: CASMGGPNRDEQYF; cdr3_nt: TGTGCCAGCATGGGTGGTCCAAATCGGGACGAGCAGTACTTC
v_call: TRBV10-3; clone_size: few; j_call: TRBJ2-7; d_call: NA; cdr3_aa: CAIIEGGLEVYDQYF; cdr3_nt: TGTGCCATCATTGAGGGTGGGCTAGAAGTCTACGATCAGTACTTC
v_call: TRBV7-2; clone_size: NA; j_call: TRBJ1-2; d_call: NA; cdr3_aa: CASSLAREYSYTF; cdr3_nt: TGTGCCAGCAGCTTAGCCCGGGAGTATAGCTACACCTTC
v_call: TRBV6-1; clone_size: NA; j_call: TRBJ2-3; d_call: NA; cdr3_aa: CASRNLKAHNTDTQYF; cdr3_nt: TGTGCCAGCAGAAACCTAAAGGCGCATAACACAGATACGCAGTATTTT
v_call: TRBV10-3; clone_size: few; j_call: TRBJ2-3; d_call: TRBD2; cdr3_aa: CAIGSGGLTTDTQYF; cdr3_nt: TGTGCCATCGGGAGCGGGGGGTTGACCACAGATACGCAGTATTTT
v_call: TRBV27; clone_size: many; j_call: TRBJ1-1; d_call: NA; cdr3_aa: CASSSREDGTEAFF; cdr3_nt: TGTGCCAGCAGTTCACGGGAAGACGGCACTGAAGCTTTCTTT
v_call: TRBV20-1; clone_size: NA; j_call: TRBJ2-1; d_call: NA; cdr3_aa: CSAVAGSSYNEQFF; cdr3_nt: TGCAGTGCGGTGGCGGGGAGCTCCTACAATGAGCAGTTCTTC
v_call: TRBV7-9; clone_size: NA; j_call: TRBJ1-1; d_call: NA; cdr3_aa: CASSGGWGNTEAFF; cdr3_nt: TGTGCCAGCAGCGGCGGGTGGGGGAACACTGAAGCTTTCTTT